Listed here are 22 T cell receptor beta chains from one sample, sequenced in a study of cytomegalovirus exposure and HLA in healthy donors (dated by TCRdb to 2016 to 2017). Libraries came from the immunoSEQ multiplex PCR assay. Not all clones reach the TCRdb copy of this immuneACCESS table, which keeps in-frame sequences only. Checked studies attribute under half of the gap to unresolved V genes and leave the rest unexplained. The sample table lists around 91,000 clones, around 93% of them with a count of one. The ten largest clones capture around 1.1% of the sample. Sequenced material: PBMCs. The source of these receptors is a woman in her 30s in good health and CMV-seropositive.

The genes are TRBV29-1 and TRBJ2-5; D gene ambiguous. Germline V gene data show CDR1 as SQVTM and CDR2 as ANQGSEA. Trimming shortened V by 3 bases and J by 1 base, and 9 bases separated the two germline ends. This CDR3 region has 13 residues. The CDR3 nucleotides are TGCAGCGTTGATGGGCAGGTCCAAGAGACCCAGTACTTC. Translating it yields CSVDGQVQETQYF.

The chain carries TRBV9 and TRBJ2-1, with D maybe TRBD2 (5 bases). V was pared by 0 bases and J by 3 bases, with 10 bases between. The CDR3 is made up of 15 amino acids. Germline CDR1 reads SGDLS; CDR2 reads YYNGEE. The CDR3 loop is CASSVGGKGYNEQFF. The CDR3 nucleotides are TGTGCCAGCAGCGTAGGAGGGAAGGGCTACAATGAGCAGTTCTTC.

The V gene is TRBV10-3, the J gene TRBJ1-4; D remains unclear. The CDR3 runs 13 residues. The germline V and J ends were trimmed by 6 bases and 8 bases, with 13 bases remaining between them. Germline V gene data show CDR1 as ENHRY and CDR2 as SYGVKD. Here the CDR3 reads CAISHDLGEKLFF. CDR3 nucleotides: TGTGCCATCAGCCATGATCTAGGCGAAAAACTGTTTTTT.

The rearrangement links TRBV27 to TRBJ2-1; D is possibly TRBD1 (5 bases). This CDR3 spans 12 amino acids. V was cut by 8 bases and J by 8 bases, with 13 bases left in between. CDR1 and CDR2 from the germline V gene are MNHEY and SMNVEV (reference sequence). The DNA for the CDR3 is TGTGCCAGCGGGTTGGGGCTGCATGAGCAGTTCTTC. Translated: CASGLGLHEQFF.

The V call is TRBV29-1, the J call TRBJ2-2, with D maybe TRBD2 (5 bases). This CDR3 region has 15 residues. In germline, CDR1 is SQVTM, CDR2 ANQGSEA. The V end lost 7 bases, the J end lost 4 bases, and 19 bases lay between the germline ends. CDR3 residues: CSAGFGESGTGELFF. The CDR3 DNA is TGCAGCGCTGGTTTTGGGGAGAGCGGCACCGGGGAGCTGTTTTTT.

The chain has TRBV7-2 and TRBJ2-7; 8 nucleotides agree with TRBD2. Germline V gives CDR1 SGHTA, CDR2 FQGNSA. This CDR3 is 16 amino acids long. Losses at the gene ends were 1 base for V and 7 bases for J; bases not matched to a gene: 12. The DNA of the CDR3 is TGTGCCAGCAGCTTAGTAGGGTTTGGACTAGCTGGGGAGCAGTACTTC. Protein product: CASSLVGFGLAGEQYF.

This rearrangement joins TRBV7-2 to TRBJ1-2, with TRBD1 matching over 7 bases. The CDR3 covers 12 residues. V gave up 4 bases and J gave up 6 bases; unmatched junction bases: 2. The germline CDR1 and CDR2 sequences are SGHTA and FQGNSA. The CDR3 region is CASSYRGDGYTF. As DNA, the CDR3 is TGTGCCAGCAGCTACAGGGGTGATGGCTACACCTTC.

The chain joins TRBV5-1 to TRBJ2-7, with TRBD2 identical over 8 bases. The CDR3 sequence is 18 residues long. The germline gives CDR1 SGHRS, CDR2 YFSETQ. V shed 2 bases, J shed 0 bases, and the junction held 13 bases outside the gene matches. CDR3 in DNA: TGCGCCAGCAGCTTATATAGCGGGACTTTCTGGAGCTCCTACGAGCAGTACTTC. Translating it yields CASSLYSGTFWSSYEQYF. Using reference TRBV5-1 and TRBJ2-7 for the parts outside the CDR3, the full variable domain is KAGVTQTPRYLIKTRGQQVTLSCSPISGHRSVSWYQQTPGQGLQFLFEYFSETQRNKGNFPGRFSGRQFSNSRSEMNVSTLELGDSALYLCASSLYSGTFWSSYEQYFGPGTRLTVT.

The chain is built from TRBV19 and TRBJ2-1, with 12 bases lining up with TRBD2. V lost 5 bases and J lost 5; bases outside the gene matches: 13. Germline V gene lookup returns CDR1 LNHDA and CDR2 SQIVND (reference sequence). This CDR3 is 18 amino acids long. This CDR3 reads CASSSPSRLAGVNNEQFF. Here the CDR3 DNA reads TGTGCCAGTAGTTCCCCGTCAAGACTAGCGGGAGTTAACAATGAGCAGTTCTTC. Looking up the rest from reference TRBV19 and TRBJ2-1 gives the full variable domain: DGGITQSPKYLFRKEGQNVTLSCEQNLNHDAMYWYRQDPGQGLRLIYYSQIVNDFQKGDIAEGYSVSREKKESFPLTVTSAQKNPTAFYLCASSSPSRLAGVNNEQFFGPGTRLTVL.

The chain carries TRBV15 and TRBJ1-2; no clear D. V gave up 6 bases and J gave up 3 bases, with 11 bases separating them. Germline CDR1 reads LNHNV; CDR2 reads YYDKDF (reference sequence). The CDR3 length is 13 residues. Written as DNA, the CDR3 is TGTGCCACCAGAAAAACAAGTGACTATGGCTACACCTTC. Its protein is CATRKTSDYGYTF.

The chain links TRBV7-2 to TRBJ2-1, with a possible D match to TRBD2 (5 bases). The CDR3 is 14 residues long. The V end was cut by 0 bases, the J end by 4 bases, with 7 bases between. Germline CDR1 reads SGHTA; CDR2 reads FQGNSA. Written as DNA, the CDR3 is TGTGCCAGCAGCTTAGCGAGGGCTTACAATGAGCAGTTCTTC. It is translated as CASSLARAYNEQFF.

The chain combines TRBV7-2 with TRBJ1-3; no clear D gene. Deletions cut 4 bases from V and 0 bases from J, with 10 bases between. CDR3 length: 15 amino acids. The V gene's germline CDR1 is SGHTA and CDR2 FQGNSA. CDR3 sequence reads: CASSSKLFSGNTIYF. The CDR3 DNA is TGTGCCAGCAGCTCAAAGCTATTCTCTGGAAACACCATATATTTT.

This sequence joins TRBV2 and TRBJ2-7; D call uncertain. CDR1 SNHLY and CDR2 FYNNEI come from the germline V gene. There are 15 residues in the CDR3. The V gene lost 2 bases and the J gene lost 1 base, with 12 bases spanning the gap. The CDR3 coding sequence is TGTGCCAGCAGTGAATGGCTCCTCGTATCCTACGAGCAGTACTTC. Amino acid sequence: CASSEWLLVSYEQYF.

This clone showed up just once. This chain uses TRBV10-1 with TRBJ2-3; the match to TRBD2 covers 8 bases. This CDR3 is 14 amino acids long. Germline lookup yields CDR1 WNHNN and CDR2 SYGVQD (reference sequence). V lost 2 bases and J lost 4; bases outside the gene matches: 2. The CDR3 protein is CASSEGGLADTQYF. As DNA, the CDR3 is TGCGCCAGCAGTGAGGGGGGACTAGCAGATACGCAGTATTTT.

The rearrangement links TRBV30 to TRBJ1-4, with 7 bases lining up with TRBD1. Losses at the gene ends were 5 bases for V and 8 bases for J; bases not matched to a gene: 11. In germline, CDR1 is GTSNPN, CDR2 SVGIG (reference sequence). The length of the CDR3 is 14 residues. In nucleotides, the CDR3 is TGTGCCTGGGGTCGGAGGGGGCTTGGAGAAAAACTGTTTTTT. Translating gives CAWGRRGLGEKLFF.

In DNA form, the CDR3 reads TGTGCCAGCAGCGCCGGGACAGGGGTAGGCGAGCAGTACTTC. Protein: CASSAGTGVGEQYF. The V and J genes are TRBV9 and TRBJ2-7; 10 nucleotides match TRBD1. V shed 3 bases, J shed 6 bases, and the junction held 6 bases outside the gene matches. Germline CDR1 SGDLS, CDR2 YYNGEE. The CDR3 has 14 residues.

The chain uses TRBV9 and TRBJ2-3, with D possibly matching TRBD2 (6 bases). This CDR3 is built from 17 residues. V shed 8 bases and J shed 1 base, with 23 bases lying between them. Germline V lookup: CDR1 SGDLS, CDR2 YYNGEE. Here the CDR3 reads CASTLGGGSGRTDTQYF. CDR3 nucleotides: TGTGCCAGTACACTGGGGGGAGGTAGCGGACGCACAGATACGCAGTATTTT.

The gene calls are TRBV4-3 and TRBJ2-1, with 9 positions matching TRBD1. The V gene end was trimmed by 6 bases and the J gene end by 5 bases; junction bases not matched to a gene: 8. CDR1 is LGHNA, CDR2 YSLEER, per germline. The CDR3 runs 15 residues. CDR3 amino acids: CASRPYRDRDNEQFF. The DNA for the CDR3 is TGCGCCAGCAGACCCTACCGGGACAGGGACAATGAGCAGTTCTTC.

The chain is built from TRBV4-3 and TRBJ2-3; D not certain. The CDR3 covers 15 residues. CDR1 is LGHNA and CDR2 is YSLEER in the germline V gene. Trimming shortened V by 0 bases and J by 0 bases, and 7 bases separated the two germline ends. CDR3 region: CASSQEERSTDTQYF. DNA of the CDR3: TGCGCCAGCAGCCAAGAGGAGCGAAGCACAGATACGCAGTATTTT.

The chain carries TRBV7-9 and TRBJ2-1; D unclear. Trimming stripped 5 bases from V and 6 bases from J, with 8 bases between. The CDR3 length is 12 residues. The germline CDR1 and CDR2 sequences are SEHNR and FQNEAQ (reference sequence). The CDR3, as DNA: TGTGCCAGCAGCGACACAACCAATGAGCAGTTCTTC. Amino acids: CASSDTTNEQFF. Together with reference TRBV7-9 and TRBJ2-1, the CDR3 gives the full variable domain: DTGVSQNPRHKITKRGQNVTFRCDPISEHNRLYWYRQTLGQGPEFLTYFQNEAQLEKSRLLSDRFSAERPKGSFSTLEIQRTEQGDSAMYLCASSDTTNEQFFGPGTRLTVL.

The CDR3 coding sequence is TGTGCCAGCAGTTTAACCCGGCCCCTGCGACAGGGAAGAGAGAATGAGCAGTACTTC. This translates into CASSLTRPLRQGRENEQYF. The chain carries TRBV27 and TRBJ2-7, with TRBD1 matching 7 bases. The J segment lost 7 bases and the V segment lost 2 bases, leaving 23 bases of the junction unmatched. CDR3 length equals 19 residues. Germline loops: CDR1 MNHEY, CDR2 SMNVEV (reference sequence).

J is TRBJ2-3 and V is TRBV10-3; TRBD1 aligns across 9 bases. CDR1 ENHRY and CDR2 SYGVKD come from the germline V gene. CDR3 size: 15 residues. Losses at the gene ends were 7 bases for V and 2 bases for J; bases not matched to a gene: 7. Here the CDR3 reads CAINRGQGNTDTQYF. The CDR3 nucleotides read TGTGCCATCAATAGGGGACAGGGAAACACAGATACGCAGTATTTT.